The present T cell receptor (beta chain) was sequenced within a study of pediatric ulcerative colitis. General study points: Repertoires came from total lymphocyte DNA, not specific subsets.

The CDR3 extends over 18 amino acids. With respect to this clone: As yet, its antigen is unknown.

The method was immunoSEQ multiplex PCR; TCRdb's version includes in-frame clones alone and lacks a portion of them. The sample contains about 36,000 clones, over 65% of which appear only once. The chain combines TRBV1 with TRBJ2-2; the D call in the table, TRBD2, was not verified against the DNA. TRBV1 is a pseudogene segment. The TCR originated in a girl aged 5-17 years with moderate ulcerative colitis. What was sequenced was blood. CDR3 residues: CTSSRRRKREEGTGELFF. The CDR3 nucleotides read TGCACCAGCAGCCGAAGACGAAAGCGGGAGGAGGGGACCGGGGAGCTGTTTTTT.